The TCR beta chain under discussion was sequenced for a study of blood T cell repertoires in COVID-19. Study summary: Sites across the United States, Italy and Spain contributed samples from acute and convalescent COVID-19. In each case, the material was cDNA or gDNA derived from T cells, B-cell-depleted T cells, or PBMCs.

In the study's own analysis: Counts of nucleated cells, estimated from reference gene primer amplification, were obtained. TCRdb keeps only in-frame clones here, not all; method: immunoSEQ multiplex PCR. That table is the source of V, J and clone size, and D and trimming were worked out from the DNA. The table shows about 170,000 clones, with less than 85% occurring only once. Only one count was recorded for this clone. The V end lost 4 bases, the J end lost 1 base, and 14 bases lay between the germline ends. The germline gives CDR1 SGHRS, CDR2 YFSETQ. CDR3 length: 16 amino acids. The V gene is TRBV5-1, the J gene TRBJ2-2; maybe TRBD1 (6 bases). The receptor was isolated from a woman aged 80 or over with acute or convalescent COVID-19. Sequencing used peripheral blood. The DNA for the CDR3 is TGCGCCAGCAGCACGGGACAATCCATGAACACCGGGGAGCTGTTTTTT. It encodes CASSTGQSMNTGELFF. The variable domain in full, with the rest retrieved from reference TRBV5-1 and TRBJ2-2, is KAGVTQTPRYLIKTRGQQVTLSCSPISGHRSVSWYQQTPGQGLQFLFEYFSETQRNKGNFPGRFSGRQFSNSRSEMNVSTLELGDSALYLCASSTGQSMNTGELFFGEGSRLTVL.